The clone carrying this TCR beta chain showed up many times. The target antigen is unknown. Attached unique molecular identifiers marked individual cDNA molecules. One entry per CDR3 protein, called by TCRdb with MiXCR from the 5' RACE reads. The sample contains under 50,000 distinct CDR3 sequences, 20% to 25% of which appear only once. This sample was taken from a study of early T cells in non-severe SARS-CoV-2 infection. Study context: The study sequenced bulk RNA from unsorted whole blood, with chains unpaired.

Overall study results and limits: Clonotype matching in VDJdb favored anti-spike CD8 responses and did not capture private and CD4 specificities.

The TCR comes from an adult who was a healthcare worker with PCR-confirmed SARS-CoV-2 infection or an uninfected control (not recorded which). Sample: whole blood, taken at baseline.

This CDR3 reads CASNEDGDGYTF. CDR3 DNA sequence: TGTGCCAGCAACGAAGACGGGGATGGCTACACCTTC. The chain employs TRBV6-2 or TRBV6-3 and TRBJ1-2, with unresolved D. Germline V gene sequence: CDR1 MNHEY, CDR2 SVGEGT. The V end was cut by 7 bases, the J end by 6 bases, with 12 bases between. CDR3 size: 12 residues.